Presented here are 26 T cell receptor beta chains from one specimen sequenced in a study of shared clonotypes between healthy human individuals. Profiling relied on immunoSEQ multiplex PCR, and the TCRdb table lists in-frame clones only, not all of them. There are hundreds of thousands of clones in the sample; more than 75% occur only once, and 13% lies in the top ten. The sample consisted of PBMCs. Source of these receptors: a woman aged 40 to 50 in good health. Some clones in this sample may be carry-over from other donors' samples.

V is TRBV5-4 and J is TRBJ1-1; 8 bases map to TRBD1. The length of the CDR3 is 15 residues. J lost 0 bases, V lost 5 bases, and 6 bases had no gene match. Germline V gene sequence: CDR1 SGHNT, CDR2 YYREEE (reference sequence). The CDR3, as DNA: TGTGCCAGCAGTGGTACAGGGGGGATGAACACTGAAGCTTTCTTT. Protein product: CASSGTGGMNTEAFF.

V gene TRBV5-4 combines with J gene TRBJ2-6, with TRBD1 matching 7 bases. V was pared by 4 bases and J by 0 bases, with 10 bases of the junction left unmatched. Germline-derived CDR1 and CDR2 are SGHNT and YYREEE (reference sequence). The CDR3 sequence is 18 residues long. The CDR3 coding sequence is TGTGCCAGCAGCCAACCGGGACAGATGAGCTCTGGGGCCAACGTCCTGACTTTC. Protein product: CASSQPGQMSSGANVLTF.

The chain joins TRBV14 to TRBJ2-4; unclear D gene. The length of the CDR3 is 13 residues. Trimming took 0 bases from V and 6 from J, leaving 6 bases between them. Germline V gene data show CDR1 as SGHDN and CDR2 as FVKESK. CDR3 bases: TGTGCCAGCAGCCAAGATAGTGGAAACATTCAGTACTTC. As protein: CASSQDSGNIQYF.

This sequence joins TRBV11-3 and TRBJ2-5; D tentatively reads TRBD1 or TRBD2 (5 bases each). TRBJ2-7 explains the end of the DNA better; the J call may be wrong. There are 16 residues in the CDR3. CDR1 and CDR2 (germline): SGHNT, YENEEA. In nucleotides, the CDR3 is TGTGCCAGCAGCTTACCCCCGGGACCGATCCCATGCGAGCAGTACTTC. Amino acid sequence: CASSLPPGPIPCEQYF.

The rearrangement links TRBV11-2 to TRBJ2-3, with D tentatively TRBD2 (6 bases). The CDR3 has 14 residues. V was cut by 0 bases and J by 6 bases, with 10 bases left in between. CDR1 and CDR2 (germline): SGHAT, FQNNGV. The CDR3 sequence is CASSLEPGGDTQYF. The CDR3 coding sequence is TGTGCCAGCAGCTTAGAGCCCGGAGGGGATACGCAGTATTTT. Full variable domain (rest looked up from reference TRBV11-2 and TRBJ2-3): EAGVAQSPRYKIIEKRQSVAFWCNPISGHATLYWYQQILGQGPKLLIQFQNNGVVDDSQLPKDRFSAERLKGVDSTLKIQPAKLEDSAVYLCASSLEPGGDTQYFGPGTRLTVL.

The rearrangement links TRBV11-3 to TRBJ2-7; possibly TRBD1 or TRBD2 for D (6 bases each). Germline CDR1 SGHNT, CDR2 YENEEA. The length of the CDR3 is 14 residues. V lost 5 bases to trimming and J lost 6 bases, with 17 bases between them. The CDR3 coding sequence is TGTGCCAGCAGCGCCCGCCGGGGGCAGGGCGAGCAGTACTTC. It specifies CASSARRGQGEQYF.

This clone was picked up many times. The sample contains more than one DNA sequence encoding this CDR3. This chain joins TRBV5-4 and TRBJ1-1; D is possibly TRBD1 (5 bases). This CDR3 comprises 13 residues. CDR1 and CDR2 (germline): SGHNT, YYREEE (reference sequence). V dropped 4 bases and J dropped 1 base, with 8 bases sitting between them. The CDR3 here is CASSPGQNTEAFF. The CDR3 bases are TGTGCCAGCAGCCCCGGACAGAACACTGAAGCTTTCTTT.

CDR3 nucleotides: TGTGCCAGCAGCTTGTCTAGCGGGAGCTACAATGAGCAGTTCTTC. This sequence encodes CASSLSSGSYNEQFF. The J gene is TRBJ2-1, the V gene TRBV5-5; 10 nucleotides line up with TRBD2. Germline V CDR1 and CDR2: SGHKS, YYEKEE (reference sequence). V lost 1 base to trimming and J lost 3 bases; unmatched junction nucleotides: 1. CDR3 length: 15 residues.

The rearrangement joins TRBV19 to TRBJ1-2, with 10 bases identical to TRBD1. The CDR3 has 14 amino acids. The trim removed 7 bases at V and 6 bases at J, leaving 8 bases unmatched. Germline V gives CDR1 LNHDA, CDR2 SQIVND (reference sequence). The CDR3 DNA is TGTGCCAGTACCGACCAGACAGGGGGCGATGGCTACACCTTC. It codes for CASTDQTGGDGYTF.

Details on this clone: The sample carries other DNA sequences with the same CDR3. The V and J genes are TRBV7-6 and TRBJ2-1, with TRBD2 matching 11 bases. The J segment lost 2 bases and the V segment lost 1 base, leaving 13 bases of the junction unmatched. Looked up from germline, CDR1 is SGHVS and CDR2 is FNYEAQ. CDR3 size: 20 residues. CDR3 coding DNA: TGTGCCAGCAGCTTAGGCCTCACCCCCCTACTAGCGGGAGCCTACAATGAGCAGTTCTTC. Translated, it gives CASSLGLTPLLAGAYNEQFF. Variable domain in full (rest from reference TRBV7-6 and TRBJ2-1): GAGVSQSPRYKVTKRGQDVALRCDPISGHVSLYWYRQALGQGPEFLTYFNYEAQQDKSGLPNDRFSAERPEGSISTLTIQRTEQRDSAMYRCASSLGLTPLLAGAYNEQFFGPGTRLTVL.

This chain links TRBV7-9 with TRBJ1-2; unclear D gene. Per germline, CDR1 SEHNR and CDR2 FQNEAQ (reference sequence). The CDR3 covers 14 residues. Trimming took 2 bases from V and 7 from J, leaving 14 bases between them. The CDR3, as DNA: TGTGCCAGCAGCTTACTCCCGGGTTCAGTTGGCTACACCTTC. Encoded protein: CASSLLPGSVGYTF.

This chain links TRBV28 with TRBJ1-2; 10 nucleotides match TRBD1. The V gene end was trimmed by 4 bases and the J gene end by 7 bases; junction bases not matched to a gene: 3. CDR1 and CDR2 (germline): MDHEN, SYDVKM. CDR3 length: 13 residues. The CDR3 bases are TGTGCCAGCAGTTCCGACAGGGGGCTTGGCTACACCTTC. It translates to CASSSDRGLGYTF.

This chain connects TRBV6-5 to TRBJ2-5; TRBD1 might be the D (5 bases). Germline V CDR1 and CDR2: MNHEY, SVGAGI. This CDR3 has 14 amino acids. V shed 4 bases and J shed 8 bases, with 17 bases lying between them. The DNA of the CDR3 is TGTGCCAGCAGTTGGGGCTATACCACCGGAACCCAGTACTTC. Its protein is CASSWGYTTGTQYF.

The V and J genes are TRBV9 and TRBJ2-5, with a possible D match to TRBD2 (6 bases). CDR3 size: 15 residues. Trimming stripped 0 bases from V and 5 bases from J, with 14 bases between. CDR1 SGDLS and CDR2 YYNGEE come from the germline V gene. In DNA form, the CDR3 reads TGTGCCAGCAGCGTAGCGAGGGCGGGAATGGAGACCCAGTACTTC. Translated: CASSVARAGMETQYF.

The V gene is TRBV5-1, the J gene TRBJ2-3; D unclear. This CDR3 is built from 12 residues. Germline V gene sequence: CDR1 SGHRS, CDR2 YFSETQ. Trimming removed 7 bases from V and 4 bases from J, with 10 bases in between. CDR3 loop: CASFDEADTQYF. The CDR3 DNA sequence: TGCGCCAGCTTTGATGAGGCAGATACGCAGTATTTT.

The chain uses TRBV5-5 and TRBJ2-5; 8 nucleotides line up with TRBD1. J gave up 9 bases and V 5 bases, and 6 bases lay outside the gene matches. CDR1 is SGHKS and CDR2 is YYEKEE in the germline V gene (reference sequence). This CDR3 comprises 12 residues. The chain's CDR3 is CASSTTGEAQYF. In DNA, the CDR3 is TGTGCCAGCAGTACGACAGGGGAGGCCCAGTACTTC.

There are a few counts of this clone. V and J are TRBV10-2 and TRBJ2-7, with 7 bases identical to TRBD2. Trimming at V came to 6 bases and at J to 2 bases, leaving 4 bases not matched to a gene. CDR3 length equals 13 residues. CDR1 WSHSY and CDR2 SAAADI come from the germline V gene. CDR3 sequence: CASRASGTYEQYF. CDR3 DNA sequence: TGCGCCAGCAGGGCTAGCGGTACCTACGAGCAGTACTTC.

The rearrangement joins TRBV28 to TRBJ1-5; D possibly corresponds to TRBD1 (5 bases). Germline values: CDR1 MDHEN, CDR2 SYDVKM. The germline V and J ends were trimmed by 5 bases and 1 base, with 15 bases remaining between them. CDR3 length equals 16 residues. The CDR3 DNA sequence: TGTGCCAGCAGTCCCTACGGGACCACCAGCAATCAGCCCCAGCATTTT. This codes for CASSPYGTTSNQPQHF.

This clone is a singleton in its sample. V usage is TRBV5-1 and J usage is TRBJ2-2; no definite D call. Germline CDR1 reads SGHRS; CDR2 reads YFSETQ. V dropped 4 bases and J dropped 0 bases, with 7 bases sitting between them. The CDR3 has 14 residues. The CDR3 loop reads CASSLETNTGELFF. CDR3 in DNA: TGCGCCAGCAGCCTGGAGACGAACACCGGGGAGCTGTTTTTT.

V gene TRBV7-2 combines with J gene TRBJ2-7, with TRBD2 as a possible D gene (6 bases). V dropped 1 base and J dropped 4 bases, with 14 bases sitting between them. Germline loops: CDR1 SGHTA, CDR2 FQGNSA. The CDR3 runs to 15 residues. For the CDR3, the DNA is TGTGCCAGCAGCTTAGGTAGCGGAGGGCTATACGAGCAGTACTTC. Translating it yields CASSLGSGGLYEQYF.

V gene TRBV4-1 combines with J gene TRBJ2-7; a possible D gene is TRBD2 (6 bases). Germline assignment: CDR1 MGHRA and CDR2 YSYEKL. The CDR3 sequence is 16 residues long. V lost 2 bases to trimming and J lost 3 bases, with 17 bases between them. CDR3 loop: CASSQTLALADYEQYF. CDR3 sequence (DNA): TGCGCCAGCAGCCAAACACTAGCCCTTGCGGACTACGAGCAGTACTTC.

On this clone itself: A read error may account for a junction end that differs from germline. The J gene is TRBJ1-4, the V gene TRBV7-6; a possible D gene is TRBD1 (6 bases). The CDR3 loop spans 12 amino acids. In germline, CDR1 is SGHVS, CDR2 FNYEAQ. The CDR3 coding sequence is TGTGCCAGCAGCCACGCCGCGGACAGTATGATTTTT. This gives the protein CASSHAADSMIF.

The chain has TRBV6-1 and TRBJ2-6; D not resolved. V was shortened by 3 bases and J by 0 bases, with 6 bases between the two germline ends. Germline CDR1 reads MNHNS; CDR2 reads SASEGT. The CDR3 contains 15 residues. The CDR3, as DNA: TGTGCCAGCAGTGACAGGAGCTCTGGGGCCAACGTCCTGACTTTC. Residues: CASSDRSSGANVLTF.

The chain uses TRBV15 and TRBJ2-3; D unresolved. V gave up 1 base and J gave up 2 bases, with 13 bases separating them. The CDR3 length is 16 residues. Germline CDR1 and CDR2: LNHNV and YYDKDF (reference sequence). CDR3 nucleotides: TGTGCCACCAGCAGAGTCGGCTATCAAAACACAGATACGCAGTATTTT. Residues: CATSRVGYQNTDTQYF.

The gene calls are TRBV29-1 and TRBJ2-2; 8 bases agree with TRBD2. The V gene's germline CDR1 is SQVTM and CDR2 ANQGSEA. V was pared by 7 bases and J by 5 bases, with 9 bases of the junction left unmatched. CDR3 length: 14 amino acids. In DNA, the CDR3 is TGCAGCGCCACCGGGACTAGTCATACCGGGGAGCTGTTTTTT. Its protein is CSATGTSHTGELFF.

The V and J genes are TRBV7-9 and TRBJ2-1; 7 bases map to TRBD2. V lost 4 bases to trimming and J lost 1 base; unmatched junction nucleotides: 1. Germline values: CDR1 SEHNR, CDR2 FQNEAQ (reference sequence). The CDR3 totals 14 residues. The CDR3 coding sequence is TGTGCCAGCAGCTATAGCGGGTCCTACAATGAGCAGTTCTTC. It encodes CASSYSGSYNEQFF.